Following are 11 T cell receptor beta chains from one sample sequenced in a study of blood T cell repertoires in COVID-19. Sequencing was performed with immunoSEQ multiplex PCR; in TCRdb, only in-frame clones are kept and a portion is missing. This table holds roughly 180,000 clones, approximately 84% found once. Material: peripheral blood. The receptor set was obtained from a man aged 40-50 years who had recovered from COVID-19.

This clone appeared once. This specimen includes other DNA sequences encoding the same CDR3. The chain is built from TRBV28 and TRBJ2-7; 7 bases are a match to TRBD1. There are 13 residues in the CDR3. With 3 bases clipped from V and 4 bases from J, the junction kept 3 bases outside the gene matches. Germline CDR1 MDHEN, CDR2 SYDVKM. CDR3: CASSFGRGYEQYF. CDR3 sequence (DNA): TGTGCCAGCAGTTTTGGCAGGGGGTACGAGCAGTACTTC.

This clone was recorded only once. The chain is built from TRBV4-2 and TRBJ2-7; the match to TRBD2 covers 10 bases. The germline CDR1 and CDR2 sequences are LGHNA and YNFKEQ. The CDR3 is 16 residues long. Trimming took 1 base from V and 5 from J; bases not matched to a gene: 8. The CDR3 sequence: CASSQVSGRKTHEQYF. For the CDR3, the DNA is TGTGCCAGCAGCCAAGTTAGCGGGAGGAAAACCCACGAGCAGTACTTC.

This chain uses TRBV11-3 with TRBJ2-2; D unclear. Germline V gene lookup returns CDR1 SGHNT and CDR2 YENEEA. This CDR3 spans 13 amino acids. The germline V and J ends were trimmed by 3 bases and 5 bases, with 7 bases remaining between them. The CDR3 sequence is CASSLTQTGELFF. For the CDR3, the DNA is TGTGCCAGCAGCTTGACTCAAACCGGGGAGCTGTTTTTT. Filled out from reference TRBV11-3 and TRBJ2-2, the complete variable domain reads EAGVVQSPRYKIIEKKQPVAFWCNPISGHNTLYWYLQNLGQGPELLIRYENEEAVDDSQLPKDRFSAERLKGVDSTLKIQPAELGDSAVYLCASSLTQTGELFFGEGSRLTVL.

This clone was seen only once. V and J are TRBV28 and TRBJ2-1; possibly TRBD2 for D (7 bases). V lost 2 bases and J lost 1, with 15 bases in between. The CDR3 totals 17 residues. The germline V gene has CDR1 MDHEN and CDR2 SYDVKM. CDR3 sequence: CASSLKGGGYSYNEQFF. For the CDR3, the DNA is TGTGCCAGCAGTTTAAAGGGCGGGGGCTATTCCTACAATGAGCAGTTCTTC.

V gene TRBV23-1 combines with J gene TRBJ1-5; no clear D. TRBV23-1 belongs to the ORF category, with a function that is uncertain. The CDR3 has 17 amino acids. V lost 0 bases to trimming and J lost 1 base, with 13 bases between them. The CDR3 DNA reads TGCGCCAGCAGTCAATCGAGGCCTCGCGACAGCAATCAGCCCCAGCATTTT. Translated: CASSQSRPRDSNQPQHF.

The rearrangement joins TRBV9 to TRBJ2-5; D remains ambiguous. This CDR3 comprises 15 residues. Per germline, CDR1 SGDLS and CDR2 YYNGEE. The V end lost 0 bases, the J end lost 0 bases, and 9 bases lay between the germline ends. CDR3 region: CASSVEGRYQETQYF. CDR3 in DNA: TGTGCCAGCAGCGTAGAAGGCAGGTACCAAGAGACCCAGTACTTC.

This sequence joins TRBV5-5 and TRBJ2-7, with D perhaps matching TRBD2 (6 bases). The V end was cut by 4 bases, the J end by 0 bases, with 8 bases between. The CDR3 has 13 amino acids. Germline-derived CDR1 and CDR2 are SGHKS and YYEKEE (reference sequence). This CDR3 is CASSPGSSYEQYF. The CDR3 region has the DNA TGTGCCAGCAGCCCCGGGAGCTCCTACGAGCAGTACTTC.

This clone was recorded a few times. The chain has TRBV4-3 and TRBJ2-7, with TRBD1 matching 12 bases. CDR1 is LGHNA and CDR2 is YSLEER in the germline V gene. The CDR3 runs 16 residues. V lost 0 bases to trimming and J lost 6 bases; unmatched junction nucleotides: 6. The CDR3 DNA reads as TGCGCCAGCAGCCAAGACCCGGGACAGGGGGCTTTCGAGCAGTACTTC. Encoded protein: CASSQDPGQGAFEQYF.

The chain joins TRBV5-4 to TRBJ2-5, with D perhaps TRBD1 (6 bases). V gave up 2 bases and J gave up 2 bases, with 10 bases separating them. The CDR3 runs 14 residues. CDR1 is SGHNT, CDR2 YYREEE, per germline (reference sequence). CDR3 DNA sequence: TGTGCCAGCAGCTTCAGACAGGCACAAGAGACCCAGTACTTC. It translates to CASSFRQAQETQYF.

V is TRBV28 and J is TRBJ2-7; a possible D gene is TRBD1 (5 bases). CDR1 is MDHEN, CDR2 SYDVKM, per germline. Between the trimmed V and J ends, which lost 3 bases and 6 bases, there was a span of 9 bases. This CDR3 region has 12 residues. In nucleotides, the CDR3 is TGTGCCAGCAGTTTCGACAGTGGCGAGCAGTACTTC. Protein: CASSFDSGEQYF.

The chain uses TRBV12-3 or TRBV12-4 and TRBJ2-3; unclear D gene. The CDR3 totals 12 residues. Trimming took 2 bases from V and 6 from J, leaving 6 bases between them. Here the CDR3 DNA reads TGTGCCAGCAGTTTACCTCCCGATACGCAGTATTTT. Translated: CASSLPPDTQYF.